The 10 T cell receptor beta chains in this list originate from one sample, sequenced in a study of blood T cell repertoires in COVID-19 (dated by TCRdb to 2020 to 2022). The library was produced with the immunoSEQ multiplex PCR assay. TCRdb mirrors the immuneACCESS table, restricted to in-frame sequences. Some clones are absent from its copies; in checked studies, under half trace to an unresolved V gene, and the reason for the others is unknown. A total of 110,000 or so clones appear in this sample, around 89% of them only once. The top ten constitute approximately 4.3% of the sample. The source material was peripheral blood. These receptors were taken from a woman in her forties or fifties with acute or convalescent COVID-19.

The chain combines TRBV7-9 with TRBJ2-7, with D possibly being TRBD2 (5 bases). The V end was cut by 0 bases, the J end by 6 bases, with 12 bases between. Germline V gene lookup returns CDR1 SEHNR and CDR2 FQNEAQ (reference sequence). The CDR3 contains 14 residues. DNA of the CDR3: TGTGCCAGCAGCTTAGCCTCCCTAGCTTCCGAGCAGTACTTC. It is translated as CASSLASLASEQYF.

The rearrangement uses TRBV18 and TRBJ1-2; 8 bases map to TRBD1. CDR3 size: 19 residues. The J segment lost 6 bases and the V segment lost 3 bases, leaving 21 bases of the junction unmatched. The germline gives CDR1 KGHSH, CDR2 LQKENI. The CDR3 spells CASSPTVPGGAGNINGYTF. The CDR3 DNA reads TGTGCCAGCTCACCTACAGTCCCAGGGGGCGCCGGGAATATAAATGGCTACACCTTC.

The chain is built from TRBV24-1 and TRBJ2-4; weak D call: TRBD1 (5 bases). There are 17 residues in the CDR3. Trimming left V 4 bases short and J 5 bases short, with 20 bases between. CDR1 and CDR2 (germline): KGHDR, SFDVKD. CDR3 sequence (DNA): TGTGCCACCAGTGACCCGACAGATGCCCCTTTGGAAAACATTCAGTACTTC. Translated: CATSDPTDAPLENIQYF.

There are a few counts of this clone. The chain joins TRBV2 to TRBJ2-1; weak D call: TRBD1 (5 bases). Trimming pared 4 bases from V and 3 bases from J, leaving 10 bases between. The CDR3 consists of 14 residues. Germline loops: CDR1 SNHLY, CDR2 FYNNEI. CDR3 protein: CASSVRQIYNEQFF. CDR3 coding DNA: TGTGCCAGCAGTGTTAGACAGATCTACAATGAGCAGTTCTTC.

The gene calls are TRBV19 and TRBJ2-7, with 8 bases that match TRBD1. This CDR3 has 15 amino acids. After removal of 4 bases from V and 0 bases from J, the junction contained 5 bases not matched to a gene. Germline CDR1 LNHDA, CDR2 SQIVND (reference sequence). The CDR3 sequence: CASSTGQGFSYEQYF. The CDR3 coding sequence is TGTGCCAGTAGTACTGGACAGGGATTCTCCTACGAGCAGTACTTC.

This clone was recorded once. The J gene is TRBJ1-1, the V gene TRBV27, with 10 bases identical to TRBD1. The germline V gene has CDR1 MNHEY and CDR2 SMNVEV (reference sequence). Trimming at V came to 5 bases and at J to 5 bases, leaving 5 bases not matched to a gene. This CDR3 comprises 14 residues. The CDR3 bases are TGTGCCAGCAGTCCGAGGACAGGGGGTACTGAAGCTTTCTTT. Translated: CASSPRTGGTEAFF.

This clone came up a few times. This chain connects TRBV3-1 (or the pseudogene TRBV3-2) to TRBJ2-2, with D hard to call. V lost 3 bases and J lost 6, with 2 bases in between. Germline V lookup: CDR1 LGHDT, CDR2 YNNKEL (reference sequence). The CDR3 is 11 residues long. The CDR3 region has the DNA TGTGCCAGCAGCCACGCCGGGGAGCTGTTTTTT. The encoded protein is CASSHAGELFF.

The rearrangement joins TRBV7-2 to TRBJ1-1; D unclear. With 3 bases removed from V and 1 base from J, the gap between germline ends came to 9 bases. From germline, CDR1 is SGHTA and CDR2 FQGNSA. The CDR3 is 14 residues long. CDR3 sequence: CASSFDTRNTEAFF. In DNA, the CDR3 is TGTGCCAGCAGCTTTGACACTCGGAACACTGAAGCTTTCTTT.

The chain links TRBV6-5 to TRBJ2-2; 12 bases are a match to TRBD2. This CDR3 is 15 amino acids long. With 7 bases clipped from V and 6 bases from J, the junction kept 6 bases outside the gene matches. Germline V CDR1 and CDR2: MNHEY, SVGAGI. The CDR3 nucleotides are TGTGCCAGCACTATGACTAGCGGGAGTTCCGGGGAGCTGTTTTTT. Its translation is CASTMTSGSSGELFF.

This chain joins TRBV6-5 and TRBJ2-4, with a possible D match to TRBD2 (6 bases). Germline CDR1 MNHEY, CDR2 SVGAGI. This CDR3 has 13 residues. The V and J ends lost 6 bases and 8 bases respectively, with 14 bases between them. The CDR3 DNA is TGTGCCAGCAGCAGACAGTGGGGGGACATTCAGTACTTC. This translates into CASSRQWGDIQYF.